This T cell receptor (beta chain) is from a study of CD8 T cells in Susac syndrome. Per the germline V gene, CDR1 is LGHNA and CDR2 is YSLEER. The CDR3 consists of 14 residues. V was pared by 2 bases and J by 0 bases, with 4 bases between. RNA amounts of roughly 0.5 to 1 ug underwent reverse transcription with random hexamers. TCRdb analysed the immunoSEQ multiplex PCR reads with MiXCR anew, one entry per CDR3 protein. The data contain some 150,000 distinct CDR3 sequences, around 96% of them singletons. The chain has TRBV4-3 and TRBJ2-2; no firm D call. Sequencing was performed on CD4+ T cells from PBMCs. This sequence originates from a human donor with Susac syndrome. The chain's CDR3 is CASSQTANTGELFF. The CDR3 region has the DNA TGCGCCAGCAGCCAAACCGCGAACACCGGGGAGCTGTTTTTT.